The sample holds many counts of the clone carrying this T cell receptor beta chain. This sample was included in a study of blood T cell repertoires in COVID-19. Study summary: The study drew acute and convalescent COVID-19 samples from the United States, Italy and Spain. The cDNA or gDNA used as material had been derived from T cells, B-cell-depleted T cells, or PBMCs.

CDR1 is KGHSH and CDR2 is LQKENI in the germline V gene. The CDR3 totals 14 residues. With V trimmed by 3 bases and J by 1 base, 1 base remained unmatched. In the original workflow: Estimated nucleated cell counts came from reference gene primer amplification. The table came from immunoSEQ multiplex PCR; TCRdb's copy has only in-frame clones and leaves some out. The DNA was the basis for D and trimming; V, J and clone size are from that table. The sample comprises approximately 150,000 clones, approximately 78% of which are singletons, and 9.5% to 13% rests with the top ten. V usage is TRBV18 and J usage is TRBJ1-2; 8 nucleotides line up with TRBD1. The specimen was peripheral blood. The TCR comes from a human donor in a cohort sampled during active COVID-19. As DNA, the CDR3 is TGTGCCAGCTCACCGGGACAGGTTAACTATGGCTACACCTTC. Translated, it gives CASSPGQVNYGYTF.